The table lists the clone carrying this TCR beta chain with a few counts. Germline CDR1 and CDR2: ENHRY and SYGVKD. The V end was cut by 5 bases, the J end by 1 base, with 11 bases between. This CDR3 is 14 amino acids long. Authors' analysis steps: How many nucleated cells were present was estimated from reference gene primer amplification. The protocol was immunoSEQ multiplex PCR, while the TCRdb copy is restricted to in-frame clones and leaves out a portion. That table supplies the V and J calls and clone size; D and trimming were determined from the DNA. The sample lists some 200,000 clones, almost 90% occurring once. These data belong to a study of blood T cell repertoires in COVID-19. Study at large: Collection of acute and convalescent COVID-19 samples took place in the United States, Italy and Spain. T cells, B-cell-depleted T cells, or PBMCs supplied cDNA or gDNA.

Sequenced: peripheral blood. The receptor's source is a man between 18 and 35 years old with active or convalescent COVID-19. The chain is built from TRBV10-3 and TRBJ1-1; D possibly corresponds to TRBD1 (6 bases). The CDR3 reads CAISQGTSNTEAFF. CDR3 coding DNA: TGTGCCATCAGTCAGGGGACCTCGAACACTGAAGCTTTCTTT.